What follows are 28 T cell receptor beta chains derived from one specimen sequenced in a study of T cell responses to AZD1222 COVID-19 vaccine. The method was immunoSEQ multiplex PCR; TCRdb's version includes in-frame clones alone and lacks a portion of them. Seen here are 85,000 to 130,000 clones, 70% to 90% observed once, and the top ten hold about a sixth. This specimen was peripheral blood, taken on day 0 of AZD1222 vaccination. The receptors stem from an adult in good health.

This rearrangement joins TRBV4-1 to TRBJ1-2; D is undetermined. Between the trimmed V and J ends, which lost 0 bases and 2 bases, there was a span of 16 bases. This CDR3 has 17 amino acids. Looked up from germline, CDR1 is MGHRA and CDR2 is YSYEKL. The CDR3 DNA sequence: TGCGCCAGCAGCCAAGATTACCTATCCGGAGTCAACTATGGCTACACCTTC. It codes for CASSQDYLSGVNYGYTF.

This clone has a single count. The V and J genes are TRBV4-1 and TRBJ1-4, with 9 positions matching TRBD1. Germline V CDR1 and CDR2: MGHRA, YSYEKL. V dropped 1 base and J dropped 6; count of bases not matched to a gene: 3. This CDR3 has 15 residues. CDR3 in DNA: TGCGCCAGCAGCCAAGTGGGGACAGGGTATGAAAAACTGTTTTTT. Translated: CASSQVGTGYEKLFF.

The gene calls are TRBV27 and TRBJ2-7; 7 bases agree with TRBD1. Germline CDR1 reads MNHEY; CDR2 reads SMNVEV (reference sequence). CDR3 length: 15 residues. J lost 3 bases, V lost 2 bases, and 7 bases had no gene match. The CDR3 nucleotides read TGTGCCAGCAGTTTAGCAACAGGGGCGCGCTACGAGCAGTACTTC. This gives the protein CASSLATGARYEQYF.

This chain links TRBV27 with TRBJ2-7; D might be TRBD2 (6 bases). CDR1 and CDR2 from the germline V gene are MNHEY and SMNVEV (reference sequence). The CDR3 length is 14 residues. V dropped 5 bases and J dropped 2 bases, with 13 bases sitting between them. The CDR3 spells CASSPAGPPYEQYF. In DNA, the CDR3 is TGTGCCAGCAGTCCAGCGGGTCCCCCCTACGAGCAGTACTTC.

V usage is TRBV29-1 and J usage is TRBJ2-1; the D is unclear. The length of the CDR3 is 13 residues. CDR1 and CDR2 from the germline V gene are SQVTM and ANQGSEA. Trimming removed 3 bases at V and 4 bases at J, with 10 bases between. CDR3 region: CSVDPSAYNEQFF. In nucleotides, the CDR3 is TGCAGCGTTGACCCTTCCGCGTACAATGAGCAGTTCTTC.

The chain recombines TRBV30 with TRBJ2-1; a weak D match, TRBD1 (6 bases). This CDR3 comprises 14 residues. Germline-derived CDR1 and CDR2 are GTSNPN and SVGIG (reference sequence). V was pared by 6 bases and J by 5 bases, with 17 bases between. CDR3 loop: CACANRVPHNEQFF. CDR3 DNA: TGTGCCTGCGCAAACAGGGTCCCCCACAATGAGCAGTTCTTC.

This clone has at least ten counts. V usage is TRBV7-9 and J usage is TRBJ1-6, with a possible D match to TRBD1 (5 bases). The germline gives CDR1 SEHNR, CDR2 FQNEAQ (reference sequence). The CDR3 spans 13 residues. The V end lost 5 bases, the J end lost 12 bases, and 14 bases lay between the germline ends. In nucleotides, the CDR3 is TGTGCCAGCAGCCACGGGACCCCGGGACCCCTCCACTTT. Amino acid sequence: CASSHGTPGPLHF.

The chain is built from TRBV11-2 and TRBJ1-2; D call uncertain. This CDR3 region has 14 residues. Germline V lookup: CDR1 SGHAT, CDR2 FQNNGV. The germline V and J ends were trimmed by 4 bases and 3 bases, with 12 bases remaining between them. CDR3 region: CASSSHSVDYGYTF. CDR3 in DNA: TGTGCCAGCAGCTCCCACAGCGTCGACTATGGCTACACCTTC.

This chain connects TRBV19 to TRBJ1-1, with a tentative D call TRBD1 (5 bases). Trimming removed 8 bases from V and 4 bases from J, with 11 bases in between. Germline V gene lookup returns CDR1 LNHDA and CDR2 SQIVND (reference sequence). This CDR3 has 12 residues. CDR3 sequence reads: CASLGQVTEAFF. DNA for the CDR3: TGTGCCAGTTTGGGGCAGGTCACTGAAGCTTTCTTT.

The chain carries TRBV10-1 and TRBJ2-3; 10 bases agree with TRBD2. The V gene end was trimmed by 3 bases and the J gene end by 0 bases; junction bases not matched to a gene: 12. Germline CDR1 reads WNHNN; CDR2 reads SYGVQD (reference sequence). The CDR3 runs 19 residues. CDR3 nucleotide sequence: TGCGCCAGCAGTGAAGGTAGCGGGAGGTTTTCTTTAAGCACAGATACGCAGTATTTT. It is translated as CASSEGSGRFSLSTDTQYF.

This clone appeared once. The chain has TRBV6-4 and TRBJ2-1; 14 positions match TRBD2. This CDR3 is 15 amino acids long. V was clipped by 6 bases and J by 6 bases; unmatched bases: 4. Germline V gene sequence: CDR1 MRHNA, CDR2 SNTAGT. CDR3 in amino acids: CASRRLAGGANEQFF. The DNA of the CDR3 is TGTGCCAGCAGGAGACTAGCGGGAGGGGCCAATGAGCAGTTCTTC.

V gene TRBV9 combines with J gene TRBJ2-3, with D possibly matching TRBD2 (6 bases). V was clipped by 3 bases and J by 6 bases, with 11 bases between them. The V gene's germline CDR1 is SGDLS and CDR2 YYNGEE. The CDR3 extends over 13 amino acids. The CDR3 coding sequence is TGTGCCAGCAGCGACGGGAGTCAGGATACGCAGTATTTT. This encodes CASSDGSQDTQYF. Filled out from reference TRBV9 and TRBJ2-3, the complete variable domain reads DSGVTQTPKHLITATGQRVTLRCSPRSGDLSVYWYQQSLDQGLQFLIQYYNGEERAKGNILERFSAQQFPDLHSELNLSSLELGDSALYFCASSDGSQDTQYFGPGTRLTVL.

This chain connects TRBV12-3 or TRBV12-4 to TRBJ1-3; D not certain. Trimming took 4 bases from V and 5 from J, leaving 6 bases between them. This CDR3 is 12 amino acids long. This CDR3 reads CASSYVRNTIYF. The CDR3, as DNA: TGTGCCAGCAGTTACGTGCGAAACACCATATATTTT.

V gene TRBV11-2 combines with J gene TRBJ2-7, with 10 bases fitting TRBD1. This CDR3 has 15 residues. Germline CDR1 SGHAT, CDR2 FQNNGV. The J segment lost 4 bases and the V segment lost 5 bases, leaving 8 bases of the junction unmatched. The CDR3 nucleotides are TGTGCCAGCAGCAAGATACCGGGACAGGGGTACGAGCAGTACTTC. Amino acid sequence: CASSKIPGQGYEQYF.

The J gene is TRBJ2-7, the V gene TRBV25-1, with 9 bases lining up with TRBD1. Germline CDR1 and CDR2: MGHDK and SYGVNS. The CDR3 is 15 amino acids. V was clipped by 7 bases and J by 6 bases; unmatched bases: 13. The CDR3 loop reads CASIPPGQGHGEQYF. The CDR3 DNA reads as TGTGCCAGCATTCCCCCGGGACAGGGACATGGCGAGCAGTACTTC.

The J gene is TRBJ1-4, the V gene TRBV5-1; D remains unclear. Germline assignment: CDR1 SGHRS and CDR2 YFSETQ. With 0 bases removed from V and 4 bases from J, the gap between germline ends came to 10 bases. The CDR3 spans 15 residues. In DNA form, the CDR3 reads TGCGCCAGCAGCTTGGCCGGGATTATTAATGAAAAACTGTTTTTT. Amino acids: CASSLAGIINEKLFF.

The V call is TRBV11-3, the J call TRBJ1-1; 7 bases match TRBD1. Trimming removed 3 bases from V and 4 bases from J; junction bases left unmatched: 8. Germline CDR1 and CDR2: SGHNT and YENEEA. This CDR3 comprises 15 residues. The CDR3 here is CASSFGGQGVTEAFF. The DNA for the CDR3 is TGTGCCAGCAGCTTTGGTGGGCAGGGGGTCACTGAAGCTTTCTTT.

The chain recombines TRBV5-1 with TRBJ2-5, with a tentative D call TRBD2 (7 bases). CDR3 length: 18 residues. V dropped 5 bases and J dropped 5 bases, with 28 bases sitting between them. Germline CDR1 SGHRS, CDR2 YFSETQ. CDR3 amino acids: CASSLLPGGLASSETQYF. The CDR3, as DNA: TGCGCCAGCAGTTTGCTACCCGGGGGGCTAGCGAGCTCGGAGACCCAGTACTTC.

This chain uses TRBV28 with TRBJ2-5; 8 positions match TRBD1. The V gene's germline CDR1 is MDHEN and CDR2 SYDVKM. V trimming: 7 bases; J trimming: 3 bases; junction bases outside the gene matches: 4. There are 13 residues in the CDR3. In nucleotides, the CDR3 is TGTGCCAGCACCACGGACAGGGAAGAGACCCAGTACTTC. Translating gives CASTTDREETQYF.

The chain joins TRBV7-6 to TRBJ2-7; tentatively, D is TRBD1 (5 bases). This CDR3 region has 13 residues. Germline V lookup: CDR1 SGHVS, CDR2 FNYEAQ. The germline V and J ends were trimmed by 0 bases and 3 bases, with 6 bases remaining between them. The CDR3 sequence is CASSLAQGYEQYF. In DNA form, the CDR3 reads TGTGCCAGCAGCTTAGCGCAGGGCTACGAGCAGTACTTC.

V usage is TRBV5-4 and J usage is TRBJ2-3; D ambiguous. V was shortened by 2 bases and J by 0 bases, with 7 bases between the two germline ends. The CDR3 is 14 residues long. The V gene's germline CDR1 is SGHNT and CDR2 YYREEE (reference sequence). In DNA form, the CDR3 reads TGTGCCAGCAGCTTCATAGGGAGCACAGATACGCAGTATTTT. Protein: CASSFIGSTDTQYF.

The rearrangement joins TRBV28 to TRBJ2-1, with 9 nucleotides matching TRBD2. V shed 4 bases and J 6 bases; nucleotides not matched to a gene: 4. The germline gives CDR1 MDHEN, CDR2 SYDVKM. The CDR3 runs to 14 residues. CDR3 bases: TGTGCCAGCAGTTCACTAGCGGGTGTCAATGAGCAGTTCTTC. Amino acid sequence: CASSSLAGVNEQFF.

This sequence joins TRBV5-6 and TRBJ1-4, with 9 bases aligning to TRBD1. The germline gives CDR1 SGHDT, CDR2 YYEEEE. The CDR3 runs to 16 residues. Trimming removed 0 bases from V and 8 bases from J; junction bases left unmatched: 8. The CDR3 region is CASSLGNRGQGEKLFF. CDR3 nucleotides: TGTGCCAGCAGCTTGGGGAACAGGGGACAGGGCGAAAAACTGTTTTTT.

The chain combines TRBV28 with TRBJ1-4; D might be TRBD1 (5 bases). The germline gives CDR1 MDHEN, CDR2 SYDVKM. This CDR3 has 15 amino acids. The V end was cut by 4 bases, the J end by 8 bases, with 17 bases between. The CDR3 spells CASSSRGLGLEKLFF. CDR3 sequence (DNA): TGTGCCAGCAGTTCCCGGGGCTTAGGGCTCGAAAAACTGTTTTTT.

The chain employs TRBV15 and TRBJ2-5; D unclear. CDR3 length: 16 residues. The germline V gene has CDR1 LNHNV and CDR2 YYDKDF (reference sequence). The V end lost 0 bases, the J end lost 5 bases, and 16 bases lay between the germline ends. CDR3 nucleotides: TGTGCCACCAGCAGAGATGCTAGGGTAGAAGGGGAGACCCAGTACTTC. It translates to CATSRDARVEGETQYF.

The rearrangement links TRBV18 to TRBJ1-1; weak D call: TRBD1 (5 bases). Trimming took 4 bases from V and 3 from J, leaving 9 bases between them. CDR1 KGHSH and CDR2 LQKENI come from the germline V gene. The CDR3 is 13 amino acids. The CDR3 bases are TGTGCCAGCTCACGTCAGGGAGACACTGAAGCTTTCTTT. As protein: CASSRQGDTEAFF.

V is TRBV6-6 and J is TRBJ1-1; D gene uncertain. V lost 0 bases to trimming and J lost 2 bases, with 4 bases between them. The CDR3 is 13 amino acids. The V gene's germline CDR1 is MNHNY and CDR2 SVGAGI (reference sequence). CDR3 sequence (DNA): TGTGCCAGCAGTTACTCATCCAACACTGAAGCTTTCTTT. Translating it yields CASSYSSNTEAFF.

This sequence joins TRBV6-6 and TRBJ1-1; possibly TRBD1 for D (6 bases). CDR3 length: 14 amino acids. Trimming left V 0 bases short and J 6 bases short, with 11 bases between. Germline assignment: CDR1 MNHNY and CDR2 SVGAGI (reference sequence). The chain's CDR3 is CASSYSRGQSEAFF. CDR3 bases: TGTGCCAGCAGTTACTCGCGGGGGCAGTCTGAAGCTTTCTTT.